The T cell receptor beta chain described here comes from a study of response to subunit inactivated influenza vaccine (dated by TCRdb to between 2017 and 2018). Notes on the research overall: Deep quantitative profiling of the T cell receptor repertoire was used in the study to follow responses to a trivalent subunit inactivated influenza vaccine.

There are a few counts of this clonotype. It lacks a known antigen. Per-base qualities were not stored, and no clone one base away is much larger. As encoded in the germline V gene, CDR1 is LGHNA while CDR2 is YNFKEQ. The CDR3 starts with the cysteine, ends with the phenylalanine, and has 15 residues. Of all the DNA, just the CDR3 is kept, 45 bases in frame from base 1. The junction shows trimming of 0 bases on V and 7 bases on J, plus 12 bases between the germline ends. Results the study describes overall, beyond this receptor: The authors proposed that each seasonal influenza vaccination may bring in only a limited number of new T cells.

Library construction relied on RT-PCR. TCRdb shows the sequencer as Illumina HiSeq 2500. Using fastp at Q25 and MiXCR, TCRdb reprocessed the public reads and kept productive beta chains. Entries are consolidated by CDR3 protein sequence, retaining the most common genes and DNA. The sample data list roughly 670,000 distinct CDR3 sequences, and less than 15% of these were observed just once. The ten top clones hold less than 9% of the sample. This receptor chain uses TRBV4-2 and TRBJ2-2; a tentative D match to TRBD2 spans 6 bases. This specimen was PBMCs from blood, taken 14 to 15 days before vaccination. The receptor was isolated from a man aged 50-59 years who received an inactivated influenza vaccine. Donor details come from another sample of the same person, matched by shared clones. The sequenced DNA is TGTGCCAGCAGCCAAGATCCGGGACTGATCGGGGAGCTGTTTTTT. It codes for CASSQDPGLIGELFF.